This TCR beta chain stems from a study of cytomegalovirus exposure and HLA in healthy donors (dated by TCRdb to the late 2010s). At the level of the whole study: An earlier analysis of about 560 of the donors reported 276 Gb of sequence data and some 110 million unique TCR beta sequences obtained from about 170 million T cells. HLA typing covered class I and class II loci at four-digit resolution. Donor age, sex, ethnicity and CMV serostatus were compiled together with the repertoire data. An early release covering just under 650 HLA-typed donors comprised approximately 300 gigabases of sequencing data and tens of millions of unique TCR sequences. All discovery cohort repertoires had been generated using a single sequencing platform. Roughly five DR-DQ haplotypes were handled as single units for association and clustering because linkage in the cohort was strong. High-throughput TCR immunosequencing, statistical association of individual TCRs with disease status, and machine learning were combined to predict cytomegalovirus infection status. The T cell repertoires of 700 or so subjects were profiled by immunosequencing and related to cytomegalovirus serostatus. A later analysis re-examined previously published TCR beta repertoires from just over 650 donors and added high-resolution HLA genotyping to investigate patterns of TCR occurrence. Along with the roughly 700-subject first cohort, a separate validation cohort of more than 90 different subjects was used. The study aimed to test whether cataloging public T cell receptors could reveal signatures of past pathogen exposure. In an earlier analysis of roughly 540 of the donors, high-throughput TCR beta sequencing was used to judge whether each TCR beta V gene segment behaved as functional or pseudogenic. On average, over 200,000 unique TCR beta nucleotide sequences were sequenced per donor among a few hundred genotyped donors of the cohort, with around 19% of those sequences being non-productive. Typing coverage differed by locus: A, B, C, DRB1 and DQB1 were typed in about 620-640 donors, DQA1 in approximately 520, DPA1 in nearly 610, and DPB1 in roughly 470. Rather than using new phenotypic data, the later analysis identified candidate immune exposures from TCR beta sequences and from how often those sequences occurred across donors. Of the approximately 370 genotyped donors, 80% to 90% were placed in the genetic ancestry cluster associated with self-reported Caucasian donors. A later genetic analysis took genome-wide SNP genotypes for about 60% of the roughly 670 donors and used that subset as a discovery cohort. Results the study describes overall, beyond this receptor: When HLA alleles, especially DR and DQ, strongly co-occurred, attributing TCR associations to individual alleles was difficult. Compared with the roughly 700-donor mean, donors in an Asian-associated ancestry cluster had fewer N-insertions in productive TCRs, according to a later genetic analysis. Some IMGT-functional V segments, including TRBV6-2 and TRBV6-3, could not be distinguished by the 87-base-pair reads and were therefore excluded. A later analysis found that most CMV-associated TCR beta chains appeared HLA-restricted, with HLA associations seemingly driven largely by CMV exposure. While some public TCRs were present in many individuals, most TCR sequences turned up only very rarely across donors. In a later analysis, HLA-associated TCR beta chains were found to be more clonally expanded and to have lower generation probabilities than equally common non-associated chains. Correlated functional status among segregating V segments might reflect linkage disequilibrium, but an unknown experimental factor could not be ruled out. In a later analysis, around 15,000 TCR beta sequences were associated with specific HLA alleles at a false discovery rate of 0.05. Broadly in line with IMGT annotations, most TCR beta V segments showed up in productive rearrangements about 87% or about 30% of the time in an earlier analysis of under 700 of the donors. Presence/absence analyses assumed roughly uniform sequencing depth across donors, an assumption that may not hold. The earlier analysis of approximately 560 of the donors excluded roughly 17 rarely observed V segments, including chromosome 9 orphons, because counts were too low. In both the original and validation cohorts, the classifier was reported to diagnose cytomegalovirus status with high specificity and sensitivity. It was suggested by the authors that the approach could potentially be generalized to other disease states and immunological phenotypes. Because HLA typing was missing for some donors at each locus, association tests included only the typed subset. A cluster of highly shared sequence variants was judged likely to represent a technical artifact of the sequencing pipeline. An association between a missense DCLRE1C variant and V-gene and J-gene trimming of TCR beta chains was found in a later genetic analysis and replicated in an independent cohort. In vitro tests confirmed that a few of the cytomegalovirus-associated TCR beta chains recognize cytomegalovirus antigens. The cohort was sequenced for TCR beta chains only, and without alpha or paired-chain data the features that could be detected were limited. A further reported finding was that TCR beta sequences accurately predicted the HLA-A and HLA-B alleles for most subjects in the first cohort. Immune exposure information for the cohort was limited to CMV serostatus. In the study, approximately 150 TCR beta chains were listed as associated with cytomegalovirus. A later analysis reported that several top co-occurrence clusters appeared linked to parvovirus B19, influenza, CMV and Epstein-Barr virus. In a later analysis, the rate of TCR association differed among HLA loci, with DRB1 alleles having the most associated TCRs and HLA-C alleles having the fewest.

Spanning cysteine to phenylalanine, the CDR3 consists of 15 amino acids. Only the CDR3 region is kept as DNA, spanning 45 bases read in frame from base 1. Trimming costs V 0 bases and J 6 bases, and their ends lie 13 bases apart. The germline V gene yields SGDLS for CDR1 and YYNGEE for CDR2. Preparation of the library involved the immunoSEQ multiplex PCR assay. The multiplex PCR relied on a mix of 60 forward primers for TCR Vbeta segments and 13 reverse primers for TCR Jbeta segments. A multiplex PCR assay on genomic DNA amplified the CDR3 region of rearranged TCR beta genes. The amplified TCR beta libraries were sequenced on the Illumina HiSeq System as 87-base-pair reads. The study's own analysis went as follows. A later analysis counted about 82 million unique TCR beta chains across the 640 or so repertoires, and around 12 million of these chains were shared by at least two donors. To remove PCR and sequencing errors, raw reads were error-corrected and collapsed into unique sequences using a nearest-neighbor algorithm that merged closely related sequences. CDR3 sequences were aligned to IMGT reference sequences to assign V, D and J gene segments. For a sequence to be retained, a match of at least six nucleotides was required to both a V gene segment and a J gene segment. A rearrangement counted as productive if the CDR3 had no stop codons and remained in frame with V and J, and every other rearrangement counted as non-productive. Following IMGT convention, CDR3 was defined as the stretch from the second conserved V-encoded cysteine to the conserved J-encoded phenylalanine. The earlier analysis of approximately 500 of the donors excluded sequences that lacked an unambiguous match to a single V gene segment. An earlier analysis of 587 of the donors classified V segments as functional when productive rearrangements were above 56.7% and as segregating when the standard deviation between donors was above 5%. A statistical classification framework was built for diagnosing cytomegalovirus status from the catalog of TCR beta chain sequences. In a later analysis, TCR nucleotide sequences were compared against IMGT/GENE-DB human TR gene sequences so that V and J genes could be assigned. Using the TCRdist pipeline, a later analysis assigned CDR3 sequences along with most-parsimonious VDJ recombination scenarios. In a later analysis, every TCR beta chain was defined by the combination of its CDR3 amino acid sequence and its V-gene family, and reads without a unique V-gene family were dropped. In a later analysis, some 600 highly shared, low-generation-probability nucleotide sequences were removed to address suspected cross-contamination and a sequencing artifact. In a later analysis, a clonal expansion index was calculated for each public chain from normalized within-repertoire ranks of inferred template counts. Generation probabilities in a later analysis came from a VDJ recombination model fitted to out-of-frame rearrangements, and those results were checked against IGoR. A later analysis scored TCR-TCR, TCR-HLA and TCR-CMV co-occurrence with hypergeometric tests, applying a repertoire-size bias correction to TCR pairs. To estimate false discovery rates, a later analysis permuted the HLA or CMV assignments 20 times. In a later analysis, co-occurring TCRs were grouped using DBSCAN, and TCRdist sequence similarity was added for clustering within HLA-allele-positive subsets. For co-occurrence clustering, repertoires with fewer than 30,000 or more than 120,000 public chains were excluded, along with a handful of repertoires with anomalous nucleotide sharing. Here the immuneACCESS table is served through TCRdb, limited to in-frame sequences with V and J called. Missing clones are a known gap in these copies; in checked studies unresolved V genes cover under half, and the rest lacks a known reason. V, J and clone size are those of that table, while D and trimming were read from the DNA. In this sample the table shows some 110,000 clones, roughly 70% of which occur a single time. The ten largest clones add up to roughly 8.7% of the sample.

Comments on this clone: Its recognized antigen is unknown. One base away there is no much larger clone; base qualities are not given.

The cohort was made up of approximately 670 healthy bone marrow donors. All cohort members were sampled while nominally healthy, although unrecorded immune exposures were likely present. The donor was CMV seropositive and was included in the group of some 290 seropositive cohort members. A peripheral blood sample was provided by each donor, and peripheral blood mononuclear cells were used for TCR beta sequencing. Genomic DNA extraction from the blood cell samples was performed with the Qiagen DNeasy Blood Extraction Kit. This receptor chain uses TRBV9 and TRBJ2-1; a weak D assignment points to TRBD2 (7 bases agree). Sequencing was carried out using PBMCs. This TCR derives from a man between 25 and 39 years old in good health and CMV-seropositive. The DNA is as follows: TGTGCCAGCAGCGTAGGGCAGGGAGGGGGCAATGAGCAGTTCTTC. Protein translation: CASSVGQGGGNEQFF.